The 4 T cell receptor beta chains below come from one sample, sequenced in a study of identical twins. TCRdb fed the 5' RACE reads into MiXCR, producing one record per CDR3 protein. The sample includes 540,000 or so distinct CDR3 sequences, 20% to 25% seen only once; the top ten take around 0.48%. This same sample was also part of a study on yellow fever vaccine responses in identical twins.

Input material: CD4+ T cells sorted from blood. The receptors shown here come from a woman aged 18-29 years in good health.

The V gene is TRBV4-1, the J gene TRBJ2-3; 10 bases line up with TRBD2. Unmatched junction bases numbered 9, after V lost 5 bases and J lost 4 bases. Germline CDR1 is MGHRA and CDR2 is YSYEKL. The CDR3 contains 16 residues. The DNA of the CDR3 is TGCGCCAGCAGCGACGCCGGGACTAGCGAGGCAGATACGCAGTATTTT. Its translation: CASSDAGTSEADTQYF.

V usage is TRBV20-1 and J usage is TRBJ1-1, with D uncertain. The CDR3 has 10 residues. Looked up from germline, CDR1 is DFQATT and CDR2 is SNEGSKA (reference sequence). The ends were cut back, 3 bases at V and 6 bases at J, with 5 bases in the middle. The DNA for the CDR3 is TGCAGTGCTAGTCGTCCTGAAGCTTTCTTT. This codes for CSASRPEAFF.

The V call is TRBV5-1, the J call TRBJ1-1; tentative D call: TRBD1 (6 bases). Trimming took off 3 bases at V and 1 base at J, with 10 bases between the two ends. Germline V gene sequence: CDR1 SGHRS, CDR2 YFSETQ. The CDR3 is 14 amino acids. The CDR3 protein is CASSSGHPNTEAFF. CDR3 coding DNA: TGCGCCAGCAGCTCGGGACACCCGAACACTGAAGCTTTCTTT.

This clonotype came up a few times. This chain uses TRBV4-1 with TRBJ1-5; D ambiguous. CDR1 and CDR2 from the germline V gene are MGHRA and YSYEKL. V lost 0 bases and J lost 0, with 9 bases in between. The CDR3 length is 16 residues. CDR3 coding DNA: TGCGCCAGCAGCCAAGAAGGAGCAAATAGCAATCAGCCCCAGCATTTT. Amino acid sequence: CASSQEGANSNQPQHF.